The T cell receptor (beta chain) described here comes from a study of blood T cell repertoires in COVID-19. Study-level background: The study drew acute and convalescent COVID-19 samples from the United States, Italy and Spain.

Clones were read by immunoSEQ multiplex PCR, and TCRdb kept only the in-frame ones, dropping some. The sample has roughly 67,000 clones, about 74% seen once; the top ten hold 23%. CDR3 length: 14 amino acids. Germline loops: CDR1 SNHLY, CDR2 FYNNEI. Trimming took off 4 bases at V and 3 bases at J, with 10 bases between the two ends. The V gene is TRBV2, the J gene TRBJ1-5, with a weak D call TRBD1 (6 bases). Source material: peripheral blood. The TCR originated in a human donor in a cohort sampled during active COVID-19. CDR3 sequence reads: CASSGGQTNQPQHF. The CDR3 DNA reads TGTGCCAGCAGTGGGGGGCAGACCAATCAGCCCCAGCATTTT.